This T cell receptor beta chain was identified in a study of persistence of HIV-infected CD4 T cells. Study at large: Two participants gave one leukapheresis sample; others gave up to about 180 mL blood repeatedly. Findings and limits, study-wide: CMV- and Gag-responding cells had lower TCRbeta richness than CD3/CD28-responding cells. The rare CMV-responding cells with HIV-1 proviruses were not separately TCR-sequenced.

The CDR3 consists of 17 residues. Germline V gives CDR1 MDHEN, CDR2 SYDVKM. The V segment lost 3 bases and the J segment 5 bases; nucleotides outside the gene matches: 12. This was the immunoSEQ version 4 assay in survey mode. Some clones are missing from TCRdb's copy, which holds only in-frame ones; the method was immunoSEQ multiplex PCR. The sample includes approximately 25,000 clones, around two thirds of them seen just once. Overlapping HIV-1 Gag 15-mer peptides at 0.95 to 1 ug per peptide per mL were used. Responding CD4+ T cells were sorted by upregulation of both CD40 ligand and CD69. Regarding this clone: The antigen is not known.

The chain recombines TRBV28 with TRBJ1-2; TRBD1 aligns across 10 bases. Sequences were derived from CD4+ T cells sorted from PBMCs after approximately 18-hour stimulation, sampled from a patient who received antiretroviral therapy. The clonotype originates from an adult man with HIV who was CMV-seropositive. CDR3 nucleotide sequence: TGTGCCAGCAGTTTGGCTGAACCGGGACAGGGGCGGTATGGCTACACCTTC. Protein sequence: CASSLAEPGQGRYGYTF.